The sequence of this T cell receptor beta chain was determined in a study of vaccination effects on CD4 cells after COVID-19. Ahead of sequencing, the ViraFEST assay grew antigen-specific CD4+ T cells using viral peptide pools. The authors isolated CD4+ T cells after roughly eleven days of culture. The study found no prior SARS-CoV-2 infection in the vaccine recipients, who tested negative for nucleocapsid antibodies. A few million PBMC were seeded per well and grown in the presence of roughly 10 IU/ml IL-2 and approximately 11 ug/ml peptides. Sequencing was performed with immunoSEQ multiplex PCR; in TCRdb, only in-frame clones are kept and a portion is missing. The sample holds roughly 41,000 clones, 70% to 85% seen once. Concerning this clone: Its antigen is unknown.

The CDR3 is 16 amino acids. Per the germline V gene, CDR1 is KGHSH and CDR2 is LQKENI. V gave up 2 bases and J gave up 1 base; unmatched junction bases: 5. The receptor comes from a human donor who received a COVID-19 vaccine. The rearrangement links TRBV18 to TRBJ2-3; TRBD2 matches at 8 bases. This sample comprised CD4+ T cells from PBMCs cultured with HCoV-NL63 spike peptides, obtained before COVID-19 vaccination. In DNA, the CDR3 is TGTGCCAGCTCACCAGAGTTACTAGCGGGCACAGATACGCAGTATTTT. Translating gives CASSPELLAGTDTQYF.